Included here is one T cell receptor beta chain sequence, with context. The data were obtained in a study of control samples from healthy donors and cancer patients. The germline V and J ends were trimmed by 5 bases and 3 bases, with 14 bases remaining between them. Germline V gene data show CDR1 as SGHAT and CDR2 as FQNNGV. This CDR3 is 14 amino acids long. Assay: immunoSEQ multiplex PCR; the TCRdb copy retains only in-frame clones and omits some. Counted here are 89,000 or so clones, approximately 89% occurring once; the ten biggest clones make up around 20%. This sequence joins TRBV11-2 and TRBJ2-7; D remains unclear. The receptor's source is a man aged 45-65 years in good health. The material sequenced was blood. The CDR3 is CASSAVPTGYEQYF. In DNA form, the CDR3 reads TGTGCCAGCAGCGCTGTCCCGACGGGCTACGAGCAGTACTTC.